This TCR beta chain was sequenced in a study of cytomegalovirus exposure and HLA in healthy donors. The germline V gene encodes CDR1 SGHNT and CDR2 YENEEA. CDR3 size: 16 residues. Trimming took 0 bases from V and 7 from J, leaving 15 bases between them. Data came from immunoSEQ multiplex PCR; TCRdb stores just in-frame clones and leaves some out. This sample has tens of thousands of clones, with over 95% found just once. Sequenced input: PBMCs. This clonotype originated in a woman aged 18-35 years in good health and CMV-seropositive. V and J are TRBV11-3 and TRBJ2-2; no clear D gene. CDR3 in amino acids: CASSLDTPAPLGELFF. In DNA form, the CDR3 reads TGTGCCAGCAGCTTAGATACGCCAGCGCCCCTCGGGGAGCTGTTTTTT.